This TCR beta chain appears in the sequencing data of a study of beta chain features in type 1 diabetes. Post-sort purity exceeded 98% for all sorted populations. In regard to this clone: Its target is not known.

Study observations and caveats: Fewer junction insertions and more nucleotide deletions appeared in type 1 diabetes patients. Compared to healthy donors, patients appeared to have naive, central memory and Treg TCRB repertoires that were more alike.

There are 15 residues in the CDR3. Per germline, CDR1 SGHRS and CDR2 YFSETQ. The trim removed 7 bases at V and 5 bases at J, leaving 8 bases unmatched. Reverse transcribing all isolated RNA meant expressed TCRB transcripts were sequenced. Data came from immunoSEQ multiplex PCR; TCRdb stores just in-frame clones and leaves some out. The sample yields some 900,000 clones, under 20% seen once. The receptor was isolated from a woman under 30 in good health. Source material: naive CD4+ T cells from blood. The chain recombines TRBV5-1 with TRBJ2-5, with TRBD2 matching 13 bases. CDR3 protein: CASCYTSGRAETQYF. CDR3 sequence (DNA): TGCGCCAGCTGCTATACTAGCGGGAGGGCGGAGACCCAGTACTTC. Together with reference TRBV5-1 and TRBJ2-5, the CDR3 gives the full variable domain: KAGVTQTPRYLIKTRGQQVTLSCSPISGHRSVSWYQQTPGQGLQFLFEYFSETQRNKGNFPGRFSGRQFSNSRSEMNVSTLELGDSALYLCASCYTSGRAETQYFGPGTRLLVL.